What follows are 14 T cell receptor beta chains derived from one specimen sequenced in a study of cytomegalovirus exposure and HLA in healthy donors. The primer mix had 60 Vbeta and 13 Jbeta primers. Clones were read by immunoSEQ multiplex PCR, and TCRdb kept only the in-frame ones, dropping some. In the table there are around 120,000 clones, around a tenth of which are singletons. Material for sequencing was PBMCs. These receptor sequences come from a man aged 30 to 45 in good health and CMV-seronegative.

This clone occurred a few times. The V and J genes are TRBV4-2 and TRBJ1-2, with D maybe TRBD1 (6 bases). The CDR3 is made up of 15 amino acids. Germline V gives CDR1 LGHNA, CDR2 YNFKEQ. V lost 4 bases to trimming and J lost 7 bases, with 19 bases between them. The CDR3 loop reads CASSRQNREGGGYTF. The CDR3 nucleotides read TGTGCCAGCAGCCGACAAAACAGGGAGGGGGGTGGCTACACCTTC.

This clone has more than one count but fewer than ten. The chain uses TRBV4-3 and TRBJ2-7; maybe TRBD1 (5 bases). Germline V CDR1 and CDR2: LGHNA, YSLEER. Trimming shortened V by 1 base and J by 9 bases, and 16 bases separated the two germline ends. The CDR3 is 14 amino acids. Here the CDR3 reads CASSQVVTVERQYF. As DNA, the CDR3 is TGCGCCAGCAGCCAAGTTGTGACAGTTGAGAGGCAGTACTTC.

This chain connects TRBV2 to TRBJ1-2, with 7 positions matching TRBD1. Trimming took 6 bases from V and 3 from J; bases not matched to a gene: 7. This CDR3 comprises 14 residues. The germline gives CDR1 SNHLY, CDR2 FYNNEI. CDR3 in amino acids: CASRQGGSYYGYTF. The CDR3 DNA reads as TGTGCCAGCAGGCAGGGGGGTTCTTACTATGGCTACACCTTC.

The V call is TRBV29-1, the J call TRBJ1-5; 8 bases are a match to TRBD1. The CDR3 covers 15 residues. Germline CDR1 and CDR2: SQVTM and ANQGSEA. V gave up 6 bases and J gave up 2 bases; unmatched junction bases: 9. The CDR3 nucleotides are TGCAGCGTACAAATACAGGGGGTGGGCAATCAGCCCCAGCATTTT. Its translation: CSVQIQGVGNQPQHF.

The J gene is TRBJ1-3, the V gene TRBV2, with D unresolved. Deletions cut 7 bases from V and 0 bases from J, with 10 bases between. Germline V gene data show CDR1 as SNHLY and CDR2 as FYNNEI. The CDR3 extends over 14 amino acids. CDR3 sequence: CASKLPVSGNTIYF. The CDR3 coding sequence is TGTGCCAGCAAACTACCTGTCTCTGGAAACACCATATATTTT. Full variable domain (remainder filled in from reference TRBV2 and TRBJ1-3): EPEVTQTPSHQVTQMGQEVILRCVPISNHLYFYWYRQILGQKVEFLVSFYNNEISEKSEIFDDQFSVERPDGSNFTLKIRSTKLEDSAMYFCASKLPVSGNTIYFGEGSWLTVV.

This chain connects TRBV6-5 to TRBJ1-2; D perhaps matches TRBD1 (5 bases). Deletions cut 5 bases from V and 7 bases from J, with 14 bases between. This CDR3 spans 13 amino acids. The germline V gene has CDR1 MNHEY and CDR2 SVGAGI. The CDR3 DNA reads TGTGCCAGCAGTCAGAGGCAGGGCTCTGGCTACACCTTC. This encodes CASSQRQGSGYTF.

V is TRBV5-4 and J is TRBJ2-3; TRBD1 matches at 9 bases. CDR1 SGHNT and CDR2 YYREEE come from the germline V gene (reference sequence). The length of the CDR3 is 16 residues. J lost 3 bases, V lost 0 bases, and 5 bases had no gene match. This chain's CDR3 is CASSLARGQGTDTQYF. The CDR3 DNA follows: TGTGCCAGCAGCTTGGCCAGGGGACAGGGAACAGATACGCAGTATTTT. The full variable domain, rest sourced from reference TRBV5-4 and TRBJ2-3, is ETGVTQSPTHLIKTRGQQVTLRCSSQSGHNTVSWYQQALGQGPQFIFQYYREEENGRGNFPPRFSGLQFPNYSSELNVNALELDDSALYLCASSLARGQGTDTQYFGPGTRLTVL.

This clone was detected only a few times. The chain employs TRBV27 and TRBJ2-7, with 10 bases matching TRBD1. Germline CDR1 reads MNHEY; CDR2 reads SMNVEV (reference sequence). CDR3 size: 16 residues. J gave up 2 bases and V 5 bases, and 9 bases lay outside the gene matches. The CDR3 DNA is TGTGCCAGCAGTCCCCCGGACAGGGGGACCCCCTACGAGCAGTACTTC. This codes for CASSPPDRGTPYEQYF.

This clone was observed a few times. The rearrangement uses TRBV25-1 and TRBJ2-1; 7 bases are shared with TRBD1. V lost 3 bases, J lost 6 bases, and 11 bases stayed unmatched. CDR1 and CDR2 (germline): MGHDK, SYGVNS. The CDR3 covers 16 residues. The CDR3 protein is CASSEPSGTAVNEQFF. CDR3 sequence (DNA): TGTGCCAGCAGTGAGCCATCCGGGACAGCGGTCAATGAGCAGTTCTTC.

This clone was detected a few times. V and J are TRBV4-3 and TRBJ1-4; tentative D call: TRBD1 (6 bases). Germline assignment: CDR1 LGHNA and CDR2 YSLEER. This CDR3 comprises 15 residues. V shed 3 bases and J shed 8 bases, with 16 bases lying between them. CDR3 coding DNA: TGCGCCAGCAGCCACACAACAGGGTTTGGGGAAAAACTGTTTTTT. Amino acid sequence: CASSHTTGFGEKLFF.

The rearrangement joins TRBV10-1 to TRBJ2-7; 8 bases are shared with TRBD2. Unmatched junction bases numbered 5, after V lost 6 bases and J lost 1 base. The V gene's germline CDR1 is WNHNN and CDR2 SYGVQD (reference sequence). The CDR3 contains 14 residues. The CDR3: CASSTSGASYEQYF. The CDR3 region has the DNA TGCGCCAGCAGCACTAGCGGTGCTTCCTACGAGCAGTACTTC.

The genes are TRBV10-3 and TRBJ2-1, with TRBD2 as a possible D gene (5 bases). Per germline, CDR1 ENHRY and CDR2 SYGVKD. V was clipped by 6 bases and J by 0 bases, with 21 bases between them. CDR3 size: 18 residues. DNA for the CDR3: TGTGCCATCAGCGAGACTGGGGAGTTGGCCAGCTCCTACAATGAGCAGTTCTTC. Its translation is CAISETGELASSYNEQFF.

This clone came up a few times. CDR3 sequence reads: CASSIGDTDTQYF. CDR3 DNA: TGTGCCAGTAGTATCGGGGACACAGATACGCAGTATTTT. The chain combines TRBV19 with TRBJ2-3; tentative D call: TRBD2 (5 bases). Deletions cut 3 bases from V and 2 bases from J, with 6 bases between. Germline assignment: CDR1 LNHDA and CDR2 SQIVND (reference sequence). CDR3 length equals 13 residues.

In its sample, this clone was seen a few times. The gene calls are TRBV6-1 and TRBJ2-7, with D maybe TRBD2 (5 bases). This CDR3 is built from 14 residues. Germline values: CDR1 MNHNS, CDR2 SASEGT. V lost 4 bases to trimming and J lost 3 bases, with 13 bases between them. The CDR3 sequence: CASSATGYGYEQYF. DNA of the CDR3: TGTGCCAGCAGTGCGACGGGATACGGCTACGAGCAGTACTTC.